A single sample is the source of the 25 T cell receptor beta chains below, sequenced in a study of vaccination and CD4 T cells after COVID-19. Treatment: roughly 11-day PBMC culture with coronavirus spike peptide pools or control peptides (ViraFEST assay). Sequencing of DNA taken from cultured CD4+ T cells relied on the Oncomine TCR Beta short-read assay. TCRdb analysed the PCR reads with MiXCR anew, one entry per CDR3 protein. This table has some 14,000 distinct CDR3 sequences, approximately 46% appearing once. No antigens are known for them. This specimen consisted of CD4+ T cells from blood, cultured in vitro, obtained after SARS-CoV-2 vaccination. Source of these receptors: a human donor who had recovered from COVID-19.

This clonotype was detected once. CDR3 region: CATSRDRGGREYNEQFF. The CDR3 nucleotides are TGTGCCACCAGCAGAGATCGGGGCGGGAGAGAATACAATGAGCAGTTCTTC. This sequence joins TRBV15 and TRBJ2-1; TRBD2 matches at 7 bases. The length of the CDR3 is 17 residues. The germline V gene encodes CDR1 LNHNV and CDR2 YYDKDF (reference sequence). V was clipped by 0 bases and J by 4 bases; unmatched bases: 9. The variable domain in full, completed from reference TRBV15 and TRBJ2-1, reads DAMVIQNPRYQVTQFGKPVTLSCSQTLNHNVMYWYQQKSSQAPKLLFHYYDKDFNNEADTPDNFQSRRPNTSFCFLDIRSPGLGDTAMYLCATSRDRGGREYNEQFFGPGTRLTVL.

This chain joins TRBV6-1 and TRBJ2-7; 10 bases fit TRBD1. The germline V gene encodes CDR1 MNHNS and CDR2 SASEGT. The CDR3 has 14 residues. Trimming took 4 bases from V and 5 from J; bases not matched to a gene: 5. CDR3 amino acids: CASSGRDRGNEQYF. CDR3 in DNA: TGTGCCAGCAGTGGTCGGGACAGGGGCAACGAGCAGTACTTC.

CDR3 bases: TGTGCCAGCAGTCGAGAAAACAGGGGAAAACTGTTTTTT. Encoded protein: CASSRENRGKLFF. The chain joins TRBV12-3 or TRBV12-4 to TRBJ1-4; TRBD1 matches at 7 bases. V gave up 5 bases and J gave up 10 bases; unmatched junction bases: 7. The CDR3 length is 13 residues.

The V gene is TRBV7-8, the J gene TRBJ2-5, with D perhaps matching TRBD2 (6 bases). Deletions cut 5 bases from V and 10 bases from J, with 11 bases between. In germline, CDR1 is SGHVS, CDR2 FQNEAQ. This CDR3 spans 11 amino acids. Written as DNA, the CDR3 is TGTGCCAGCAGCCAGTTGGGGGGCCAGTACTTC. Its protein product is CASSQLGGQYF. The full variable domain, in which reference TRBV7-8 and TRBJ2-5 provide the parts outside the CDR3, is GAGVSQSPRYKVAKRGQDVALRCDPISGHVSLFWYQQALGQGPEFLTYFQNEAQLDKSGLPSDRFFAERPEGSVSTLKIQRTQQEDSAVYLCASSQLGGQYFGPGTRLLVL.

The chain links TRBV7-9 to TRBJ2-1; D unclear. The V end lost 1 base, the J end lost 0 bases, and 7 bases lay between the germline ends. The CDR3 is 15 residues long. Germline V gene data show CDR1 as SEHNR and CDR2 as FQNEAQ (reference sequence). CDR3 DNA sequence: TGTGCCAGCAGCTTAGGCCAGGCCTCCTACAATGAGCAGTTCTTC. Protein product: CASSLGQASYNEQFF.

This clonotype was detected once. The gene calls are TRBV6-2 or TRBV6-3 and TRBJ1-5; D remains unclear. Per the germline V gene, CDR1 is MNHEY and CDR2 is SVGEGT. The CDR3 is made up of 14 amino acids. V lost 7 bases to trimming and J lost 1 base, with 11 bases between them. The CDR3 sequence is CASTSAGSNQPQHF. The DNA of the CDR3 is TGTGCCAGCACTTCCGCGGGGAGCAATCAGCCCCAGCATTTT.

The chain combines TRBV6-1 with TRBJ2-2; D not resolved. CDR3 length: 14 amino acids. Germline assignment: CDR1 MNHNS and CDR2 SASEGT. V lost 7 bases to trimming and J lost 0 bases, with 9 bases between them. In DNA form, the CDR3 reads TGTGCCAGCAACTCCGCCGCGAACACCGGGGAGCTGTTTTTT. It codes for CASNSAANTGELFF.

The chain recombines TRBV6-5 with TRBJ2-3; TRBD2 might be the D (5 bases). The germline gives CDR1 MNHEY, CDR2 SVGAGI. Deletions cut 2 bases from V and 0 bases from J, with 6 bases between. CDR3 length: 14 amino acids. The CDR3 region has the DNA TGTGCCAGCAGTTACGGCGGGAGCACAGATACGCAGTATTTT. It yields the protein CASSYGGSTDTQYF.

The J gene is TRBJ2-2, the V gene TRBV6-1; no clear D gene. The length of the CDR3 is 16 residues. V lost 11 bases and J lost 1, with 20 bases in between. In germline, CDR1 is MNHNS, CDR2 SASEGT. CDR3 amino acids: CAGSTSRYENTGELFF. As DNA, the CDR3 is TGTGCCGGGTCCACTTCTCGTTATGAGAACACCGGGGAGCTGTTTTTT.

On this clonotype: The DNA is omitted, as the CDR3 cannot be located on it reliably, and the CDR3 follows TCRdb's listing. The V and J genes are TRBV7-8 and TRBJ2-3; TRBD2 was called by the table and not checked on the DNA. The CDR3 is 15 residues long, ends included. CDR1 and CDR2 (germline): SGHVS, FQNEAQ. This CDR3 reads CASSPEVGPGTSRYF.

The CDR3 is CSARVQDSYEQYF. Written as DNA, the CDR3 is TGCAGTGCTAGAGTGCAGGACAGCTACGAGCAGTACTTC. The rearrangement joins TRBV20-1 to TRBJ2-7; a possible D gene is TRBD1 (6 bases). The CDR3 covers 13 residues. In germline, CDR1 is DFQATT, CDR2 SNEGSKA (reference sequence). The V end lost 1 base, the J end lost 3 bases, and 10 bases lay between the germline ends.

The rearrangement links TRBV30 to TRBJ2-1; 7 positions agree with TRBD2. Germline CDR1 reads GTSNPN; CDR2 reads SVGIG (reference sequence). V was pared by 7 bases and J by 4 bases, with 10 bases of the junction left unmatched. The CDR3 extends over 14 amino acids. CDR3 in amino acids: CAYRLKAGYNEQFF. The CDR3 bases are TGTGCCTATAGGCTCAAAGCGGGATACAATGAGCAGTTCTTC. Based on the CDR3 plus reference TRBV30 and TRBJ2-1, the full variable domain is SQTIHQWPATLVQPVGSPLSLECTVEGTSNPNLYWYRQAAGRGLQLLFYSVGIGQISSEVPQNLSASRPQDRQFILSSKKLLLSDSGFYLCAYRLKAGYNEQFFGPGTRLTVL.

The chain links TRBV28 to TRBJ2-3; 8 bases line up with TRBD2. The CDR3 has 13 amino acids. With V trimmed by 5 bases and J by 5 bases, 3 bases remained unmatched. Germline CDR1 and CDR2: MDHEN and SYDVKM. This CDR3 reads CASSPGGGDTQYF. CDR3 nucleotides: TGTGCCAGCAGTCCGGGGGGGGGAGATACGCAGTATTTT.

The chain combines TRBV6-4 with TRBJ2-7; 8 nucleotides match TRBD2. The CDR3 covers 15 residues. Germline lookup yields CDR1 MRHNA and CDR2 SNTAGT. The trim removed 10 bases at V and 3 bases at J, leaving 14 bases unmatched. CDR3 coding DNA: TGTGCCACCTGTACACCGGGACTAGTGGACTACGAGCAGTACTTC. It yields the protein CATCTPGLVDYEQYF.

This clonotype was seen more than once but under ten times. The J gene is TRBJ2-5, the V gene TRBV5-4, with TRBD1 identical over 9 bases. Germline V CDR1 and CDR2: SGHNT, YYREEE (reference sequence). After removal of 2 bases from V and 5 bases from J, the junction contained 7 bases not matched to a gene. The CDR3 contains 15 residues. The CDR3 nucleotides read TGTGCCAGCAGCTTACGGGACAGGGTAATGGAGACCCAGTACTTC. This gives the protein CASSLRDRVMETQYF.

The chain's CDR3 is CASSRAGGRGEQYF. The CDR3 DNA reads as TGTGCCAGCAGCCGCGCAGGGGGCCGAGGCGAGCAGTACTTC. This sequence joins TRBV11-1 and TRBJ2-7; 8 bases line up with TRBD1. The junction had 9 bases not matched to a gene; V was cut back by 5 bases and J by 6 bases. The germline CDR1 and CDR2 sequences are SGHAT and FQDESV (reference sequence). There are 14 residues in the CDR3.

This clonotype was seen a few times. The chain couples TRBV7-2 to TRBJ2-6; the D is unclear. The V end lost 2 bases, the J end lost 0 bases, and 8 bases lay between the germline ends. The germline CDR1 and CDR2 sequences are SGHTA and FQGNSA. The CDR3 covers 16 residues. CDR3 loop: CASSLSRNSGANVLTF. DNA of the CDR3: TGTGCCAGCAGCTTATCGCGGAACTCTGGGGCCAACGTCCTGACTTTC.

V usage is TRBV20-1 and J usage is TRBJ2-2; TRBD1 matches at 8 bases. The germline gives CDR1 DFQATT, CDR2 SNEGSKA (reference sequence). There are 13 residues in the CDR3. The CDR3 nucleotides are TGCAGAATACAGGGGGTCGGGACCGGGGAGCTGTTTTTT. It codes for CRIQGVGTGELFF.

This clonotype is medium-sized by share. The chain links TRBV5-1 to TRBJ2-2; D tentatively fits TRBD1 or TRBD2 (5 bases each). CDR1 SGHRS and CDR2 YFSETQ come from the germline V gene. The length of the CDR3 is 15 residues. Trimming removed 2 bases at V and 0 bases at J, with 8 bases between. The CDR3: CASSFQGPNTGELFF. DNA for the CDR3: TGCGCCAGCAGCTTTCAGGGACCGAACACCGGGGAGCTGTTTTTT.

The chain joins TRBV20-1 to TRBJ2-5; D not resolved. The germline gives CDR1 DFQATT, CDR2 SNEGSKA (reference sequence). The CDR3 runs 11 residues. V lost 0 bases to trimming and J lost 5 bases, with 4 bases between them. The CDR3: CSARDYETQYF. The CDR3 DNA reads TGCAGTGCTAGAGATTACGAGACCCAGTACTTC.

J is TRBJ2-5 and V is TRBV27; 8 bases map to TRBD2. The CDR3 spans 15 residues. The V gene end was trimmed by 6 bases and the J gene end by 1 base; junction bases not matched to a gene: 7. Looked up from germline, CDR1 is MNHEY and CDR2 is SMNVEV (reference sequence). CDR3 region: CASSRDLAGQETQYF. In DNA, the CDR3 is TGTGCCAGCAGCCGTGATCTAGCGGGCCAAGAGACCCAGTACTTC.

This clonotype was detected a few times. The chain is built from TRBV20-1 and TRBJ2-3, with TRBD2 identical over 11 bases. The V gene's germline CDR1 is DFQATT and CDR2 SNEGSKA (reference sequence). The junction had 16 bases not matched to a gene; V was cut back by 6 bases and J by 2 bases. The length of the CDR3 is 18 residues. The CDR3 DNA reads as TGCAGTGCCCCCGGACTAGCGGGCTCCCCAACAGACACAGATACGCAGTATTTT. Residues: CSAPGLAGSPTDTDTQYF.

The chain links TRBV27 to TRBJ2-7, with no clear D. The CDR3 consists of 11 residues. Germline loops: CDR1 MNHEY, CDR2 SMNVEV (reference sequence). The germline V and J ends were trimmed by 5 bases and 6 bases, with 8 bases remaining between them. CDR3 DNA: TGTGCCAGCAGTCCCGGACGCGAGCAGTACTTC. Translated: CASSPGREQYF.

The rearrangement links TRBV6-1 to TRBJ2-2, with 9 positions matching TRBD1. Germline assignment: CDR1 MNHNS and CDR2 SASEGT. This CDR3 has 15 residues. The V segment lost 1 base and the J segment 3 bases; nucleotides outside the gene matches: 0. The CDR3 DNA follows: TGTGCCAGCAGTGAAGGGACAGGGGACACCGGGGAGCTGTTTTTT. Protein sequence: CASSEGTGDTGELFF.

This chain joins TRBV7-2 and TRBJ2-1; TRBD1 aligns across 9 bases. CDR3 length: 17 residues. V lost 4 bases to trimming and J lost 1 base; unmatched junction nucleotides: 8. Per the germline V gene, CDR1 is SGHTA and CDR2 is FQGNSA. CDR3 nucleotide sequence: TGTGCCAGCAGCTCCCCGGGGGGACAGGGTTCCTACAATGAGCAGTTCTTC. This encodes CASSSPGGQGSYNEQFF.